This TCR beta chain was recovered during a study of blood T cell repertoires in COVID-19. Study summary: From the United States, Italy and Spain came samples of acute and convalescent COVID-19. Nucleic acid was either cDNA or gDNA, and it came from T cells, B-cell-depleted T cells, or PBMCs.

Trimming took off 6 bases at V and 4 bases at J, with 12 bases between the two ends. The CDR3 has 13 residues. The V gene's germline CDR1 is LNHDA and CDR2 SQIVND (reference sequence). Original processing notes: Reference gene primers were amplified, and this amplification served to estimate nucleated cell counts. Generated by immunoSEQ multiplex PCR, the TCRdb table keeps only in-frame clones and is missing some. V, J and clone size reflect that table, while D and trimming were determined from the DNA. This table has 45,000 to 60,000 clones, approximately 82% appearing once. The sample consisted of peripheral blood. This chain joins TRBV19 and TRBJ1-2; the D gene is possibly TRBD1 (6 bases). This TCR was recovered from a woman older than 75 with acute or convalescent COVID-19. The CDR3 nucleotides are TGTGCCAGTAGCCCTGGACAGCTCTATGGCTACACCTTC. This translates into CASSPGQLYGYTF.